The source of this TCR beta chain is a study of OX40 agonist ivuxolimab in advanced cancers. The CDR3 covers 14 residues. J was trimmed by 6 bases and V by 2 bases; bases with no gene match: 7. Germline CDR1 is KGHSH and CDR2 is LQKENI. Profiled with immunoSEQ multiplex PCR; TCRdb holds only in-frame clones, not every one. The sample has about 35,000 clones, 65% to 80% seen once; the top ten hold about a fifth. The material sequenced was CD4+ or CD8+ T cells sorted from blood, taken in a trial of the OX40 agonist ivuxolimab. V usage is TRBV18 and J usage is TRBJ2-7; 7 bases line up with TRBD2. The receptor was isolated from an adult with an advanced solid tumor such as melanoma, head and neck, liver or kidney cancer. CDR3 DNA sequence: TGTGCCAGCTCACCAGGACTAGGGGCGGGCGAGCAGTACTTC. Protein: CASSPGLGAGEQYF.